This T cell receptor beta chain appears in the sequencing data of a study of Ad26.COV2.S vaccination and SARS-CoV-2 variants. The overall study: The donor participated in the COV1001 trial, in its Ad26.COV2.S arm.

Germline V gene sequence: CDR1 MNHEY, CDR2 SMNVEV (reference sequence). CDR3 length: 13 residues. V lost 2 bases, J lost 9 bases, and 12 bases lay in between. The method was immunoSEQ multiplex PCR; TCRdb's version includes in-frame clones alone and lacks a portion of them. The table shows about 430,000 clones, with approximately 90% occurring only once. The treatment: some 20 received Ad26.COV2.S at low or high dose, single or two shots; several received placebo; per-sample allocation not given. Samples came from day 63 after the first vaccine or placebo injection. Ad26.COV2.S expressed prefusion-stabilized spike from the original Wuhan strain.

The clonotype comes from a person between 18 and 65 years old who received the Ad26.COV2.S COVID-19 vaccine or a placebo. V gene TRBV27 combines with J gene TRBJ2-3; a weak D match, TRBD2 (5 bases). Specimen: peripheral blood, collected in a trial of Ad26.COV2.S vaccine versus placebo. The CDR3 sequence: CASSLQVAWTQYF. The DNA of the CDR3 is TGTGCCAGCAGTTTACAGGTAGCGTGGACGCAGTATTTT.